Listed below are T cell receptor beta chains from one sample, sequenced in a study of monozygotic twins with inflammatory bowel disease. TCRdb reprocessed the 5' RACE reads and keeps a single row for each CDR3 protein, giving no DNA. This sample's table has approximately 380,000 distinct CDR3 sequences. Sequenced input: blood. These receptor sequences come from a human donor with ulcerative colitis or Crohn's disease, or a healthy co-twin of an affected twin (not recorded which). CDR3s include the opening cysteine and the closing phenylalanine or tryptophan.

TRBV20-1	TRBJ2-3	15	CSARDRDHISDTQYF
TRBV7-3	TRBJ1-2	13	CASSSRTGVGYTF
TRBV7-8	TRBJ2-7	15	CASSRQGQGLTEQYF
TRBV12-3/TRBV12-4	TRBJ2-7	16	CASSLARGSLSYEQYF
TRBV4-3	TRBJ2-1	13	CASSQSDERQQFF
TRBV28	TRBJ2-5	16	CASSSQRTNQGETQYF
TRBV5-4	TRBJ2-3	17	CASTLASSWGARDTQYF
TRBV5-1	TRBJ2-2	20	CASSRSLTSGGAWDTGELFF
TRBV19	TRBJ2-2	14	CASREVPNTGELFF
TRBV3-1	TRBJ2-5	14	CASSQESLQETQYF
TRBV7-8	TRBJ1-5	16	CASSPKDRVNNQPQHF
TRBV4-1	TRBJ2-3	14	CASSQGTGRDTQYF
TRBV4-3	TRBJ2-3	16	CASSPLQWGSTDTQYF
TRBV7-2	TRBJ1-1	17	CASSLGYDRVKGTEAFF
TRBV7-9	TRBJ2-1	17	CASSFPAQTSGHNEQFF
TRBV4-3	TRBJ2-2	15	CASSQVGGLAGELFF
TRBV5-1	TRBJ2-1	15	CASSKGTDHYNEQFF
TRBV28	TRBJ2-3	14	CASSPSGGGGTQYF
TRBV20-1	TRBJ2-1	13	CSATPGAANEQFF
TRBV12-3/TRBV12-4	TRBJ2-7	14	CASSLIQGVYEQYF
TRBV4-3	TRBJ2-1	16	CASSQEDRDPPDEQFF
TRBV5-6	TRBJ2-7	15	CASSLVAGNTYEQYF